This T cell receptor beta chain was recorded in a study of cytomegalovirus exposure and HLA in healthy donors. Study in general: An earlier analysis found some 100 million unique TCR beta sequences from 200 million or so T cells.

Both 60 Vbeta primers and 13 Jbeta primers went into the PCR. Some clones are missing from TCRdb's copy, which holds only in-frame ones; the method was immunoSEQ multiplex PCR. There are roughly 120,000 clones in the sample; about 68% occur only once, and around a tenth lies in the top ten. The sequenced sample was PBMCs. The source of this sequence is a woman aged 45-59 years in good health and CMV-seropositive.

Written as DNA, the CDR3 is TGTGCCAGCAGTCGAGCGGGACCAGATACGCAGTATTTT. This encodes CASSRAGPDTQYF. The J gene is TRBJ2-3, the V gene TRBV27; 7 bases are shared with TRBD2. CDR1 is MNHEY, CDR2 SMNVEV, per germline (reference sequence). Trimming at V came to 5 bases and at J to 4 bases, leaving 3 bases not matched to a gene. CDR3 length: 13 residues.